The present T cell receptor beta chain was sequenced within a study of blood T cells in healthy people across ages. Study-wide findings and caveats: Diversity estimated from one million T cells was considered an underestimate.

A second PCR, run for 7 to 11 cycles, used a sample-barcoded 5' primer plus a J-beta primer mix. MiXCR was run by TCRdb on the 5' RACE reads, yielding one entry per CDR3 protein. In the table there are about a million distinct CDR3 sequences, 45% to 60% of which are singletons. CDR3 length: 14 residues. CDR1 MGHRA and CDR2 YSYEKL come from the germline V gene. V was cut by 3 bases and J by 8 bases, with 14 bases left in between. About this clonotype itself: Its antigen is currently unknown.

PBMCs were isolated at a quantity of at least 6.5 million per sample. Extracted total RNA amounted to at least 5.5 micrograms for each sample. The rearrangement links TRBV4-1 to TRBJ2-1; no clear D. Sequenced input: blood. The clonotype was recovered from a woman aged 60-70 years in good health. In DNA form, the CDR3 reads TGCGCCAGCAGCCACACGACGGGCAACGATGAGCAGTTCTTC. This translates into CASSHTTGNDEQFF.